Shown below are 2 T cell receptor beta chains from a single sample sequenced in a study of patients and donors after allogeneic stem cell transplantation. From the RT-PCR reads, TCRdb called clonotypes with MiXCR, one entry per CDR3 protein. The profile covers some 92,000 distinct CDR3 sequences, with roughly 48% appearing a single time and under 70% taken by the ten largest. The sequencing sample was made of blood, either unsorted or a sorted T cell fraction (not recorded which). These receptors originate from a human donor who was either an allogeneic HSCT recipient or a stem cell or donor lymphocyte infusion donor (not recorded which). It is not recorded whose cells these are; they may come from a transplant donor.

A word on this clonotype: The junction does not match germline at one end; this may be a read error. The chain combines TRBV2 with TRBJ2-1; D not resolved. This CDR3 spans 11 amino acids. In germline, CDR1 is SNHLY, CDR2 FYNNEI. The CDR3 DNA sequence: TGTGCCAGCAGTGAAACTTTATCCCCAAACTTC. Its protein product is CASSETLSPNF.

This sequence joins TRBV5-1 and TRBJ1-4, with 10 nucleotides matching TRBD1. V lost 4 bases, J lost 6 bases, and 6 bases stayed unmatched. The length of the CDR3 is 15 residues. Germline assignment: CDR1 SGHRS and CDR2 YFSETQ. Here the CDR3 reads CASSGSGTGDEKLFF. CDR3 in DNA: TGCGCCAGCAGCGGATCCGGGACAGGGGATGAAAAACTGTTTTTT.